The rows below give T cell receptor beta chains drawn from one sample of a study of CD8 T cells in ankylosing spondylitis. TCRdb re-called the 5' RACE reads through MiXCR, storing one row per CDR3 protein. The sample holds about 160,000 distinct CDR3 sequences; around 19% are singletons and the top ten take about 8.3%. The sequenced sample was blood, either unsorted or a sorted T cell fraction (not recorded which). These receptors were collected from a male donor with ankylosing spondylitis or in good health (not recorded which). Both conserved end residues are part of each CDR3. The D gene is left open where the match is weak. For some rows the clone size is stated as once, few or many, or as a class when expanded; others skip it.

clone_size,v_call,j_call,d_call,cdr3_aa,cdr3_nt
.,TRBV5-1,TRBJ2-7,.,CASSSSPPYEQYF,TGCGCCAGCAGCTCATCTCCACCCTACGAGCAGTACTTC
many,TRBV12-3/TRBV12-4,TRBJ1-5,.,CASSFSNQPQHF,TGTGCCAGCAGTTTTTCCAATCAGCCCCAGCATTTT
.,TRBV5-1,TRBJ2-5,.,CASSLGVQETQYF,TGCGCCAGCAGTTTAGGGGTCCAAGAGACCCAGTACTTC
many,TRBV6-1,TRBJ2-5,.,CASSEVLYQETQYF,TGTGCCAGCAGTGAAGTCCTGTACCAAGAGACCCAGTACTTC
many,TRBV7-8,TRBJ1-6,.,CASSRLEIRGSPLHF,TGTGCCAGCAGCCGCCTCGAGATCAGGGGTTCACCCCTCCACTTT
.,TRBV7-9,TRBJ2-7,TRBD1,CASSSRTGMDEQYF,TGTGCCAGCAGCAGCAGGACAGGGATGGACGAGCAGTACTTC
many,TRBV27,TRBJ1-6,TRBD1,CASSFRGDSSPLHF,TGTGCCAGCAGTTTCAGGGGGGATTCTTCACCCCTCCACTTT
many,TRBV27,TRBJ2-7,.,CASSLSGTPPYEQYF,TGTGCCAGCAGTTTATCAGGGACGCCCCCGTACGAGCAGTACTTC
many,TRBV28,TRBJ2-3,TRBD2,CASSFPGTSGNTDTQYF,TGTGCCAGCAGTTTCCCCGGGACTAGCGGAAACACAGATACGCAGTATTTT
.,TRBV6-2/TRBV6-3,TRBJ2-3,TRBD2,CASTAETSGRVGGGTDTQYF,TGTGCCAGCACAGCCGAGACTAGCGGGAGGGTTGGTGGTGGCACAGATACGCAGTATTTT
many,TRBV7-2,TRBJ2-1,.,CASSIPTRSYEQFF,TGTGCCAGCAGCATCCCGACTAGGTCCTATGAGCAGTTCTTC
many,TRBV7-4,TRBJ1-1,.,CASSFGEIGEAFF,TGTGCCAGCAGCTTCGGGGAAATTGGTGAAGCTTTCTTT
few,TRBV29-1,TRBJ1-1,TRBD1,CSAVDRVNTEAFF,TGCAGCGCCGTGGACAGGGTTAACACTGAAGCTTTCTTT
few,TRBV5-5,TRBJ1-5,TRBD1,CASSLVQGAWGNQPQHF,TGTGCCAGCAGCTTGGTTCAGGGGGCGTGGGGCAATCAGCCCCAGCATTTT
many,TRBV20-1,TRBJ1-5,.,CSAHQDDSNQPQHF,TGCAGTGCTCACCAGGACGATAGCAATCAGCCCCAGCATTTT
many,TRBV29-1,TRBJ2-3,.,CSVESSWASENTQYF,TGCAGCGTTGAAAGTTCTTGGGCATCAGAGAATACGCAGTATTTT
.,TRBV6-1,TRBJ1-5,TRBD1,CASSETGPYQPQHF,TGTGCCAGCAGTGAGACAGGGCCGTATCAGCCCCAGCATTTT
many,TRBV10-3,TRBJ2-1,TRBD1,CATHGDRINEQFF,TGTGCCACGCATGGGGACAGAATCAATGAGCAGTTCTTC
few,TRBV30,TRBJ2-1,TRBD2,CAWSVRLADNEQFF,TGTGCCTGGAGTGTACGTCTAGCGGACAATGAGCAGTTCTTC
.,TRBV10-3,TRBJ2-5,.,CAISEPGVQETQYF,TGTGCCATCAGTGAGCCGGGGGTCCAAGAGACCCAGTACTTC
many,TRBV6-5,TRBJ2-1,TRBD2,CASSWTSGSDNEQFF,TGTGCCAGCAGTTGGACTAGCGGGAGTGACAATGAGCAGTTCTTC
.,TRBV29-1,TRBJ2-1,.,CSVVLRGSNEQFF,TGCAGCGTTGTCCTACGAGGGAGCAATGAGCAGTTCTTC
.,TRBV12-3/TRBV12-4,TRBJ2-5,.,CASSLGARDPEQSF,TGTGCCAGCAGTTTAGGGGCAAGAGACCCAGAACAGTCGTTC
many,TRBV24-1,TRBJ2-1,TRBD2,CATSDLTSGGPNEQFF,TGTGCCACCAGTGATTTAACTAGCGGGGGTCCCAATGAGCAGTTCTTC
many,TRBV5-1,TRBJ2-1,.,CASSATMGVPEQFF,TGCGCCAGCAGCGCCACCATGGGGGTTCCTGAGCAGTTCTTC
many,TRBV6-1,TRBJ2-1,TRBD2,CATHARREGYNEQFF,TGTGCCACCCACGCAAGGCGGGAGGGTTACAATGAGCAGTTCTTC
many,TRBV20-1,TRBJ2-1,TRBD2,CSAPRTSGSLNEQFF,TGCAGTGCTCCTCGGACTAGCGGGAGTTTAAATGAGCAGTTCTTC
.,TRBV18,TRBJ2-1,TRBD1,CASSPPGTGYNEQFF,TGTGCCAGCTCACCACCCGGGACAGGGTACAATGAGCAGTTCTTC
.,TRBV7-2,TRBJ2-1,.,CGGNEQFF,TGTGGAGGGAATGAGCAGTTCTTC
few,TRBV11-2,TRBJ1-4,.,CASSLVSGVSEKLFF,TGTGCCAGCAGCTTAGTATCAGGGGTTTCGGAAAAACTGTTTTTT
.,TRBV12-3/TRBV12-4,TRBJ1-1,.,CASSQPRGMNTEAFF,TGTGCCAGCAGTCAACCCAGGGGTATGAACACTGAAGCTTTCTTT
many,TRBV4-1,TRBJ2-7,TRBD1,CASSPWTGYYEQYF,TGCGCCAGCAGCCCCTGGACAGGCTACTACGAGCAGTACTTC